The next 18 T cell receptor beta chains were all read from a single sample in a study of blood T cell repertoires in COVID-19. Generated by immunoSEQ multiplex PCR, the TCRdb table keeps only in-frame clones and is missing some. The sample lists fewer than 350,000 clones, around 90% seen once, with 9% to 9.5% in the top ten. Source material: peripheral blood. These receptors were collected from a man between 18 and 29 years old with active or convalescent COVID-19.

The chain carries TRBV6-2 or TRBV6-3 and TRBJ2-3; possible D gene TRBD2, 5 bases. Germline V gene data show CDR1 as MNHEY and CDR2 as SVGEGT. V lost 2 bases and J lost 2, with 8 bases in between. CDR3 length equals 14 residues. The CDR3 DNA is TGTGCCAGCAGTTACCGGGAACCCACAGATACGCAGTATTTT. It yields the protein CASSYREPTDTQYF.

The J gene is TRBJ1-2, the V gene TRBV11-2, with a possible D match to TRBD1 (6 bases). The CDR3 has 13 amino acids. The germline gives CDR1 SGHAT, CDR2 FQNNGV. Deletions cut 6 bases from V and 5 bases from J, with 13 bases between. DNA of the CDR3: TGTGCCAGCAGGCGACAGGTTTCGTATGGCTACACCTTC. Translated: CASRRQVSYGYTF.

This clone was picked up one time. The chain joins TRBV27 to TRBJ2-5; TRBD2 matches 9 bases. The CDR3 sequence is 18 residues long. Trimming at V came to 2 bases and at J to 7 bases, leaving 17 bases not matched to a gene. Germline CDR1 MNHEY, CDR2 SMNVEV (reference sequence). The CDR3 loop is CASSLEASWSGGPGTQYF. The CDR3 region has the DNA TGTGCCAGCAGTTTAGAGGCTTCGTGGAGCGGGGGGCCGGGGACCCAGTACTTC.

CDR3 sequence: CASSLRQGSGNTIYF. The CDR3 DNA follows: TGCGCCAGCAGCTTGCGACAGGGCTCTGGAAACACCATATATTTT. This chain uses TRBV4-1 with TRBJ1-3; 7 bases align to TRBD1. With 5 bases clipped from V and 0 bases from J, the junction kept 4 bases outside the gene matches. Germline CDR1 is MGHRA and CDR2 is YSYEKL. This CDR3 has 15 amino acids.

The chain recombines TRBV5-1 with TRBJ2-5; D is ambiguous. Germline loops: CDR1 SGHRS, CDR2 YFSETQ. This CDR3 is built from 14 residues. The germline V and J ends were trimmed by 0 bases and 3 bases, with 9 bases remaining between them. In nucleotides, the CDR3 is TGCGCCAGCAGCTTGGGGGTCAGGAAAGAGACCCAGTACTTC. Its translation: CASSLGVRKETQYF.

The chain carries TRBV19 and TRBJ1-5; D is possibly TRBD1 (5 bases). The CDR3 runs 15 residues. Trimming took off 10 bases at V and 7 bases at J, with 23 bases between the two ends. The germline CDR1 and CDR2 sequences are LNHDA and SQIVND (reference sequence). CDR3 DNA sequence: TGTGCCACCTCCACGGAGGGCCAGGGCGGACAGCCCCAGCATTTT. Protein sequence: CATSTEGQGGQPQHF.

The chain uses TRBV5-1 and TRBJ2-5, with TRBD1 matching over 7 bases. CDR3 length: 14 amino acids. V was pared by 0 bases and J by 2 bases, with 1 base of the junction left unmatched. Germline assignment: CDR1 SGHRS and CDR2 YFSETQ. The CDR3 DNA follows: TGCGCCAGCAGCTTGGAACAGGGGCAAGAGACCCAGTACTTC. This gives the protein CASSLEQGQETQYF.

This rearrangement joins TRBV2 to TRBJ2-5, with no clear D. V shed 6 bases and J shed 13 bases, with 18 bases lying between them. The germline CDR1 and CDR2 sequences are SNHLY and FYNNEI. The CDR3 consists of 12 residues. The DNA of the CDR3 is TGTGCCAGCAGGACTCTCGAATTGACCTGGTACTTC. It translates to CASRTLELTWYF.

The J gene is TRBJ2-7, the V gene TRBV13; 7 bases line up with TRBD2. The CDR3 contains 17 residues. Trimming cost V 0 bases and J 4 bases; bases outside gene matches: 12. From germline, CDR1 is PRHDT and CDR2 FYEKMQ (reference sequence). The CDR3 loop reads CASSLGSRGDAGYEQYF. CDR3 bases: TGTGCCAGCAGCTTAGGGTCCCGGGGGGACGCGGGGTACGAGCAGTACTTC.

The CDR3 DNA reads as TGTGCCAGCAGAGGGACAGGGGATGAAAAACTGTTTTTT. It encodes CASRGTGDEKLFF. The genes are TRBV9 and TRBJ1-4, with 10 positions matching TRBD1. This CDR3 spans 13 amino acids. With V trimmed by 5 bases and J by 6 bases, 1 base remained unmatched. CDR1 SGDLS and CDR2 YYNGEE come from the germline V gene.

In regard to this clone: Other DNA sequences from this sample encode an identical CDR3 as well. The V call is TRBV19, the J call TRBJ2-7, with D perhaps TRBD2 (6 bases). V shed 1 base and J shed 2 bases, with 6 bases lying between them. The CDR3 runs 13 residues. The germline CDR1 and CDR2 sequences are LNHDA and SQIVND (reference sequence). Here the CDR3 reads CASSIGRAYEQYF. The CDR3 DNA reads as TGTGCCAGTAGTATAGGGAGGGCCTACGAGCAGTACTTC.

This rearrangement joins TRBV6-1 to TRBJ1-2; 8 bases align to TRBD1. The trim removed 5 bases at V and 7 bases at J, leaving 6 bases unmatched. From germline, CDR1 is MNHNS and CDR2 SASEGT. The CDR3 has 13 residues. The CDR3 reads CASSRQGSSGYTF. The CDR3, as DNA: TGTGCCAGCAGTAGACAGGGGTCGTCTGGCTACACCTTC.

The CDR3 DNA is TGTGCCAGTAGTCCTGGTAGGCCACAGGGTTTAGCCAAAAACATTCAGTACTTC. Translated, it gives CASSPGRPQGLAKNIQYF. The chain joins TRBV19 to TRBJ2-4; tentatively, D is TRBD1 (6 bases). This CDR3 has 18 amino acids. Germline V gives CDR1 LNHDA, CDR2 SQIVND (reference sequence). Trimming shortened V by 5 bases and J by 0 bases, and 20 bases separated the two germline ends.

The V call is TRBV12-5, the J call TRBJ1-2; D is unclear. Trimming took 6 bases from V and 4 from J, leaving 12 bases between them. The CDR3 contains 13 residues. Per germline, CDR1 LGHNT and CDR2 FRNRAP. The CDR3 nucleotides are TGTGCTAGTGGCGACGGTCCTAGCTATGGCTACACCTTC. This sequence encodes CASGDGPSYGYTF.

The rearrangement uses TRBV4-1 and TRBJ2-5; no clear D. V lost 2 bases and J 4 bases, leaving 14 bases between the germline ends. CDR3 size: 15 residues. Germline CDR1 and CDR2: MGHRA and YSYEKL. CDR3: CASSQTSGLGETQYF. The CDR3 region has the DNA TGCGCCAGCAGCCAAACGTCCGGCCTAGGAGAGACCCAGTACTTC.

The DNA of the CDR3 is TGCAGCGTGGGGCAGTTAGTCAAGGCAGATACGCAGTATTTT. Encoded protein: CSVGQLVKADTQYF. This chain links TRBV29-1 with TRBJ2-3; D perhaps matches TRBD1 (5 bases). Germline V gene sequence: CDR1 SQVTM, CDR2 ANQGSEA. The CDR3 sequence is 14 residues long. Deletions cut 6 bases from V and 4 bases from J, with 17 bases between.

This clone was counted a few times. The rearrangement uses TRBV25-1 and TRBJ1-5; TRBD1 is a possible D gene (5 bases). CDR3 length: 17 amino acids. Trimming left V 0 bases short and J 3 bases short, with 15 bases between. Germline CDR1 is MGHDK and CDR2 is SYGVNS. The CDR3 is CASSEYHRSCDNQPQHF. The CDR3 DNA is TGTGCCAGCAGTGAATATCACAGGTCCTGCGACAATCAGCCCCAGCATTTT.

V usage is TRBV7-8 and J usage is TRBJ1-3; tentative D call: TRBD1 (5 bases). Trimming pared 0 bases from V and 2 bases from J, leaving 20 bases between. CDR1 is SGHVS and CDR2 is FQNEAQ in the germline V gene. This CDR3 region has 19 residues. The CDR3 DNA reads as TGTGCCAGCAGCTTAGCGCCCTCTAAACAGGAACCCACTGGAAACACCATATATTTT. It specifies CASSLAPSKQEPTGNTIYF.